A selection of T cell receptor beta chains follows, all from one sample in a study of cytomegalovirus exposure and HLA in healthy donors. Generated by immunoSEQ multiplex PCR, the TCRdb table keeps only in-frame clones and is missing some. The sample lists fewer than 200,000 clones, about 88% occurring once. The sample consisted of PBMCs. All receptors come from a woman aged 18-29 years in good health and CMV-seronegative. Each CDR3 is given with its conserved first and last residue. A D gene is named only where the DNA matches it firmly. Not every row has a clone size; where given, it reads once, few, many or a size class.

d_call	v_call	j_call	cdr3_length	clone_size	cdr3_nt	cdr3_aa
TRBD2	TRBV5-6	TRBJ2-2	16	.	TGTGCCAGCAGCTCTCCGGGACTAGAGCTCACCGGGGAGCTGTTTTTT	CASSSPGLELTGELFF
TRBD2	TRBV7-2	TRBJ2-1	18	.	TGTGCCAGCACCTCCACTATTGGGGCTAGCGGGGTGTTTGGTGAGCAGTTCTTC	CASTSTIGASGVFGEQFF
.	TRBV18	TRBJ2-3	11	.	TGTGCCAGCCGGTTTGCAGATACGCAGTATTTT	CASRFADTQYF
.	TRBV7-9	TRBJ1-1	15	.	TGTGCCAGCAGTTCTAACTCCCAGGAGAACACTGAAGCTTTCTTT	CASSSNSQENTEAFF
.	TRBV4-3	TRBJ1-1	20	.	TGCGCCAGCAGCCCGAGGTTGCTTTATGGGGGGAATCTTATGAACACTGAAGCTTTCTTT	CASSPRLLYGGNLMNTEAFF
TRBD2	TRBV6-6	TRBJ2-1	15	.	TGTGCCAGCAGTTACTTAGCGGGTTCCTACAATGAGCAGTTCTTC	CASSYLAGSYNEQFF
TRBD2	TRBV9	TRBJ2-3	16	.	TGTGCCAGCAGCGCGGGACTAGCGGCTAGCACAGATACGCAGTATTTT	CASSAGLAASTDTQYF
.	TRBV4-1	TRBJ2-2	15	.	TGCGCCAGCAGCCAAAGACAGCTGACCACCGGGGAGCTGTTTTTT	CASSQRQLTTGELFF
.	TRBV27	TRBJ1-2	13	.	TGTGCCACCTCCGGAGGCCGGGACTATGGCTACACCTTC	CATSGGRDYGYTF
TRBD1	TRBV18	TRBJ1-5	15	.	TGTGCCAGCTCACCCCCCCTACAGGGGGCGCAGCCCCAGCATTTT	CASSPPLQGAQPQHF
.	TRBV29-1	TRBJ1-1	13	.	TGCAGCGTCGTCAGTTTCATGAACACTGAAGCTTTCTTT	CSVVSFMNTEAFF
.	TRBV29-1	TRBJ2-7	13	.	TGCAGCGTTGTACAGGCCCACACCTACGAGCAGTACTTC	CSVVQAHTYEQYF
.	TRBV19	TRBJ1-2	13	once	TGTGCCAGTAGTCCCGAGGTATTCTATGGCTACACCTTC	CASSPEVFYGYTF
.	TRBV7-2	TRBJ1-5	12	many	TGTGCCAGCAGCTTAGGGAGTGGGTCCCAGCATTTT	CASSLGSGSQHF
.	TRBV5-1	TRBJ2-7	14	few	TGCGCCAGCAGCCCCGGACAGCGGTCTCTCGAGCAGTACTTC	CASSPGQRSLEQYF
TRBD2	TRBV2	TRBJ2-1	15	.	TGTGCCAGCAGACCCGTAGCGGGAGGCCCCAATGAGCAGTTCTTC	CASRPVAGGPNEQFF
.	TRBV19	TRBJ1-6	14	once	TGTGCCAGTAGTATAGCAGGGAATAATTCACCCCTCCACTTT	CASSIAGNNSPLHF
TRBD1	TRBV5-1	TRBJ2-1	14	.	TGCGCCAGCACAGACAGGGGGGACTACAATGAGCAGTTCTTC	CASTDRGDYNEQFF
TRBD1	TRBV4-1	TRBJ1-2	16	.	TGCGCCACCAGTGGACAGGGAAAAATATCTAACTATGGCTACACCTTC	CATSGQGKISNYGYTF
.	TRBV9	TRBJ2-7	15	once	TGTGCCAGCAGCGTCTCCCGGGAGCTCTCCTACGAGCAGTACTTC	CASSVSRELSYEQYF
.	TRBV11-3	TRBJ2-6	15	.	TGTGCCAGCAGCTTTGGGCTCTCTGGGGCCAACGTCCTGACTTTC	CASSFGLSGANVLTF
.	TRBV6-5	TRBJ2-1	12	.	TGTGCCAGCAGTTACTCGTACGGTGAGCAGTTCTTC	CASSYSYGEQFF
.	TRBV9	TRBJ2-3	16	.	TGTGCCAGCAGCGTGCTGGCGGGGACAGACACAGATACGCAGTATTTT	CASSVLAGTDTDTQYF
.	TRBV5-1	TRBJ1-4	14	few	TGCGCCAGCAGACGGGATTATGAAGGTGAAAAACTGTTTTTT	CASRRDYEGEKLFF
.	TRBV4-1	TRBJ1-1	20	.	TGCGCCAGCAGCCTCGCCGCAATATATCTCGGGGGGCCCCGAGGCACTGAAGCTTTCTTT	CASSLAAIYLGGPRGTEAFF
TRBD1	TRBV28	TRBJ1-5	16	.	TGTGCCAGCAAACAACAGGGGGCGCAGGGCAATCAGCCCCAGCATTTT	CASKQQGAQGNQPQHF
.	TRBV4-2	TRBJ2-1	14	.	TGTGCCAGCAGTCCCCGGGGGGCCGGGTATGAGCAGTTCTTC	CASSPRGAGYEQFF